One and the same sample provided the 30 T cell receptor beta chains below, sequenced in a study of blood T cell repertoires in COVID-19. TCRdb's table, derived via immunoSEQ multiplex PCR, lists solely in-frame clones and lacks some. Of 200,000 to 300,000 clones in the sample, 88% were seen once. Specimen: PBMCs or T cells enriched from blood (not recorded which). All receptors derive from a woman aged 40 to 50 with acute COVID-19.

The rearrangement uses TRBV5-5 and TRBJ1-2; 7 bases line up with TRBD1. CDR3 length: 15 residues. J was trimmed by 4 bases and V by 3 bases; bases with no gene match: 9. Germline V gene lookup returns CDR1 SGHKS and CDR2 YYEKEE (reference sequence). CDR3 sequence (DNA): TGTGCCAGCAGCTCTTTACGGGACAGCTCCTATGGCTACACCTTC. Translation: CASSSLRDSSYGYTF.

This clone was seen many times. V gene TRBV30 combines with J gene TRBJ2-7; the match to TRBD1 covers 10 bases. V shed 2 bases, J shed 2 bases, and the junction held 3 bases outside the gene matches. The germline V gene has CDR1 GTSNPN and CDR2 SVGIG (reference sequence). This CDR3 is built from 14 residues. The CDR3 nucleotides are TGTGCCTGGAGTAGTGGGACAGGGGCCTACGAGCAGTACGTC. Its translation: CAWSSGTGAYEQYV.

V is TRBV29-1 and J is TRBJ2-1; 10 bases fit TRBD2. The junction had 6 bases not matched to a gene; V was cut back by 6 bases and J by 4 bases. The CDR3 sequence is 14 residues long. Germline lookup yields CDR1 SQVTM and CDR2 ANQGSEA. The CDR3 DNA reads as TGCAGCGTCGCTAGCGGGGGCCTTTACAATGAGCAGTTCTTC. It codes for CSVASGGLYNEQFF.

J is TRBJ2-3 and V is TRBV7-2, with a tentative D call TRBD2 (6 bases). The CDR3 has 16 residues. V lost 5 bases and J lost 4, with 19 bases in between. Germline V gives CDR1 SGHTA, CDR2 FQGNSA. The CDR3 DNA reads TGTGCCAGCAGCCTAGGTATGGCGGGAACCGCAGATACGCAGTATTTT. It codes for CASSLGMAGTADTQYF.

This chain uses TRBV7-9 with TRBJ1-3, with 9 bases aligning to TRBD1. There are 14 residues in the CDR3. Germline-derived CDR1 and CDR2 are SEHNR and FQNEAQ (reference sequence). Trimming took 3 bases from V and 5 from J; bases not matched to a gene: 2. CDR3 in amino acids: CASSFTGGRNTIYF. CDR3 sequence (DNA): TGTGCCAGCAGCTTTACAGGGGGCAGAAACACCATATATTTT. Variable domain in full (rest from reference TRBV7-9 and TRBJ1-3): DTGVSQNPRHKITKRGQNVTFRCDPISEHNRLYWYRQTLGQGPEFLTYFQNEAQLEKSRLLSDRFSAERPKGSFSTLEIQRTEQGDSAMYLCASSFTGGRNTIYFGEGSWLTVV.

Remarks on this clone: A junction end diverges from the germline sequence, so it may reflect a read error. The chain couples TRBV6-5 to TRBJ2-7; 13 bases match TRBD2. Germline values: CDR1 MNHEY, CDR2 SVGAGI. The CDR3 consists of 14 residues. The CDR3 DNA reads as TGTGCCAGCAGTTACGGAAGGACTAGCGGGGGCGTAATGTTC. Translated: CASSYGRTSGGVMF.

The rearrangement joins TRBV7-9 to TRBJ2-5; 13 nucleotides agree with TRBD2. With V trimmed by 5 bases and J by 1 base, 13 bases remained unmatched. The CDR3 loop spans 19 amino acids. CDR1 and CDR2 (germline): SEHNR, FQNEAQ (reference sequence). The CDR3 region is CASSHPTGGLAGLQETQYF. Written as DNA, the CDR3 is TGTGCCAGCAGCCATCCCACAGGGGGACTAGCGGGGCTCCAAGAGACCCAGTACTTC.

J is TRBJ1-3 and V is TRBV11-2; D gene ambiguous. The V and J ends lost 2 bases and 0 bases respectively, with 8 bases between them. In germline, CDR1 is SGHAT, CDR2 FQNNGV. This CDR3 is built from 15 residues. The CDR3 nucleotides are TGTGCCAGCAGCTTACTTCGAGGCTCTGGAAACACCATATATTTT. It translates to CASSLLRGSGNTIYF.

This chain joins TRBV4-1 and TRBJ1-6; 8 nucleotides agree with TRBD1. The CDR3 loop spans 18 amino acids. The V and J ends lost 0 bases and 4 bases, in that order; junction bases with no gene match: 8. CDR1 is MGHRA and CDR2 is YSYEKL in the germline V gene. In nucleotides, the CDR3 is TGCGCCAGCAGCCAAGAGTTGGGACAGGCAGGTTATAATTCACCCCTCCACTTT. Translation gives CASSQELGQAGYNSPLHF.

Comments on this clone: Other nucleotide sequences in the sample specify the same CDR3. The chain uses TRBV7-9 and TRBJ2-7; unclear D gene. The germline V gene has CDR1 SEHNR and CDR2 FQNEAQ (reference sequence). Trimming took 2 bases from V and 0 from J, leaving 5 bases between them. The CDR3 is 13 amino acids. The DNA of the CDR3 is TGTGCCAGCAGCTTAACCAGCTCCTACGAGCAGTACGTC. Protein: CASSLTSSYEQYV.

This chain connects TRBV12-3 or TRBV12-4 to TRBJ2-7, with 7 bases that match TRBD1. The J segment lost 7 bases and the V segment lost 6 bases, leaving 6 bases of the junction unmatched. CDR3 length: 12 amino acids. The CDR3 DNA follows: TGTGCCAGCAGCATCGACAGGGTTGAGCAGTACTTC. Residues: CASSIDRVEQYF.

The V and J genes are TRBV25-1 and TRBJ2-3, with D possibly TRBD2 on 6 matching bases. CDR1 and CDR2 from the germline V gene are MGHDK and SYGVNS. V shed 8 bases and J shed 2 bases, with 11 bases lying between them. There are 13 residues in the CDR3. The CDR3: CASARDFTDTQYF. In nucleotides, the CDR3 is TGTGCCAGCGCCCGGGACTTCACAGATACGCAGTATTTT. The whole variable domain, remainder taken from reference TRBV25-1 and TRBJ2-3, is EADIYQTPRYLVIGTGKKITLECSQTMGHDKMYWYQQDPGMELHLIHYSYGVNSTEKGDLSSESTVSRIRTEHFPLTLESARPSHTSQYLCASARDFTDTQYFGPGTRLTVL.

The CDR3 reads CASSWGTGLVNSPLHF. The CDR3 region has the DNA TGTGCCAGCAGCTGGGGGACAGGGTTAGTTAATTCACCCCTCCACTTT. The chain has TRBV5-4 and TRBJ1-6; 9 bases agree with TRBD1. This CDR3 has 16 amino acids. The J segment lost 6 bases and the V segment lost 3 bases, leaving 7 bases of the junction unmatched. The germline V gene has CDR1 SGHNT and CDR2 YYREEE (reference sequence).

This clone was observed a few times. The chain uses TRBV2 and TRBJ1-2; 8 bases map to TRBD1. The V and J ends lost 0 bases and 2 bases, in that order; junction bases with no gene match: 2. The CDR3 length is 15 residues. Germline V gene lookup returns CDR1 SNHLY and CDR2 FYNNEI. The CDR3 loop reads CASSEAWTGNYGYTF. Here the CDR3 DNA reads TGTGCCAGCAGTGAAGCCTGGACAGGGAACTATGGCTACACCTTC.

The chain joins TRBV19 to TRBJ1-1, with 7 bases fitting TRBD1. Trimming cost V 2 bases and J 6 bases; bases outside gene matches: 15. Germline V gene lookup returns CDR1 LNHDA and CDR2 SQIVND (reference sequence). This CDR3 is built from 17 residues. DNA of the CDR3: TGTGCCAGTAGTATACGAGGGGGGAGCTCCCAGGGGGCTGAAGCTTTCTTT. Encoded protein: CASSIRGGSSQGAEAFF.

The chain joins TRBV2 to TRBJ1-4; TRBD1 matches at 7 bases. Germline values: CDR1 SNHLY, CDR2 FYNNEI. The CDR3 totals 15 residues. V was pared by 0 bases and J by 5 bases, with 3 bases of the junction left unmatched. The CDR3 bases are TGTGCCAGCAGTGAAGCTGGGACAGCGAATGAAAAACTGTTTTTT. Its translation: CASSEAGTANEKLFF.

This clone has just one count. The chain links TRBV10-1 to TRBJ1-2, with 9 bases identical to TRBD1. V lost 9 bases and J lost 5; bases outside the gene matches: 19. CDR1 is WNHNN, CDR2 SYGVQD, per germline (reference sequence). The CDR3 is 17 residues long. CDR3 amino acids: CARAHGRDRAFLYGYTF. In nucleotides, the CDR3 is TGCGCCAGAGCCCATGGCCGGGACAGGGCTTTTTTGTATGGCTACACCTTC.

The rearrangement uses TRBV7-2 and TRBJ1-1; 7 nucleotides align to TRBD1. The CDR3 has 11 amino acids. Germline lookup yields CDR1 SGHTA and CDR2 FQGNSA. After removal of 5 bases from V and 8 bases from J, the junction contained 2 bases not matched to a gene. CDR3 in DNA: TGTGCCAGCAGCCACAGGGGAGAAGCTTTCTTT. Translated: CASSHRGEAFF.

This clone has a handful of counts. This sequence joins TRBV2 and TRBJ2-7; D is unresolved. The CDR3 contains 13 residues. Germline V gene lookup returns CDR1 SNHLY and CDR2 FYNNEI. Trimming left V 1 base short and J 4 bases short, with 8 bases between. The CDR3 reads CASSEGAPYEQYV. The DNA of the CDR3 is TGTGCCAGCAGTGAAGGGGCTCCATACGAGCAGTACGTC.

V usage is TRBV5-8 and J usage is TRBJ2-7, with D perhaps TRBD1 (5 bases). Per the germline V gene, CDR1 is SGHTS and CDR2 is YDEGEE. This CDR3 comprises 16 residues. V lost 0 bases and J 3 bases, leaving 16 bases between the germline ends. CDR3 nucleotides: TGTGCCAGCAGCTTGGGGCCAGGGTGGTCCGACTACGAGCAGTACGTC. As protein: CASSLGPGWSDYEQYV.

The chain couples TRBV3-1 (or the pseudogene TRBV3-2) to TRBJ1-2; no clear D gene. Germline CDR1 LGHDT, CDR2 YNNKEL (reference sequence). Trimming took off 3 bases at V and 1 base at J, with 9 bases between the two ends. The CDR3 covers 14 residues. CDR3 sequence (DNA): TGTGCCAGCAGCCAGATGGGAGATAACTATGGCTACACCTTC. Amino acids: CASSQMGDNYGYTF.

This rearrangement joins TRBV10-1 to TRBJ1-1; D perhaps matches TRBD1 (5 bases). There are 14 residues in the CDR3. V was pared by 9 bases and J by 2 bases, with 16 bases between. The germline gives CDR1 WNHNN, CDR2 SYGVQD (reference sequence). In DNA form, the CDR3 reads TGCGCCAGATCCCAGGGAAGGGGAAACACTGAAGCTTTCTTT. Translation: CARSQGRGNTEAFF.

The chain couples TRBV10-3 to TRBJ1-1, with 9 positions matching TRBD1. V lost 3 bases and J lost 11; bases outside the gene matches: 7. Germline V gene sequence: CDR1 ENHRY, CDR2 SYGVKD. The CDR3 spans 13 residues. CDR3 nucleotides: TGTGCCATCAGTGACACAGGGGGCGCGGCCGCTTTCTTT. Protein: CAISDTGGAAAFF.

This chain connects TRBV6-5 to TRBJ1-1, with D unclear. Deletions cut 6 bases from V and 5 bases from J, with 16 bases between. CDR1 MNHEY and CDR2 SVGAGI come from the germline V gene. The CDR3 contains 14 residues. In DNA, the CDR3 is TGTGCCAGCAGAACGGGTCCGGGTCGGACTGAAGCTTTCTTT. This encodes CASRTGPGRTEAFF.

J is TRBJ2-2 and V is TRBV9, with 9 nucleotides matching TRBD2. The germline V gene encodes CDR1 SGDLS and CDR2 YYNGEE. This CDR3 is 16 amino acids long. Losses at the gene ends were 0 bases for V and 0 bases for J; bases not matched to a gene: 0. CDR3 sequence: CASSVVAGANTGELFF. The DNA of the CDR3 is TGTGCCAGCAGCGTAGTAGCGGGAGCGAACACCGGGGAGCTGTTTTTT.

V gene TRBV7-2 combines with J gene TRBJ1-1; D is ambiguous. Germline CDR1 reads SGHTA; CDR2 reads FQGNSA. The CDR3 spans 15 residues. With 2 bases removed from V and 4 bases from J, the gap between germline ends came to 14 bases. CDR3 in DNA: TGTGCCAGCAGCTTACTTCGACTCGACGTCACTGAAGCTTTCTTT. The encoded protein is CASSLLRLDVTEAFF.

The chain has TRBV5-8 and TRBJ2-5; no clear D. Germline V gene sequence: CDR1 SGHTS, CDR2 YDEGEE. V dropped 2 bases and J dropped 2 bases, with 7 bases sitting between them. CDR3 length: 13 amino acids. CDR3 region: CASSFNLQETQYF. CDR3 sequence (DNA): TGTGCCAGCAGCTTCAACTTGCAAGAGACCCAGTACTTC.

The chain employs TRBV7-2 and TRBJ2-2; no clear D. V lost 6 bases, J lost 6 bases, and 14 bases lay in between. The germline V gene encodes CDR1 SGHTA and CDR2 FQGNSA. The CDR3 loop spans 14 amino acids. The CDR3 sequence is CASSPWLSPGELFF. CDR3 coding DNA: TGTGCCAGCAGTCCGTGGCTCTCTCCCGGGGAGCTGTTTTTT.

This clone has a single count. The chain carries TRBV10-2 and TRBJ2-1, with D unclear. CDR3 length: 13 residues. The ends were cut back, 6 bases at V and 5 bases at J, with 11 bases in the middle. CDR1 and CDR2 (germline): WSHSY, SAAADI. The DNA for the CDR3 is TGCGCCAGCAGATCTCACACCGACAATGAGCAGTTCTTC. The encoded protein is CASRSHTDNEQFF.

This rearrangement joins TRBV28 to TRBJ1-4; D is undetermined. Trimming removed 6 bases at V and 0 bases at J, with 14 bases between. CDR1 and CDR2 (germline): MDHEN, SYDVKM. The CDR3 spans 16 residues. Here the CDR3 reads CASSPRVVPTNEKLFF. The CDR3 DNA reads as TGTGCCAGCAGCCCCCGGGTGGTACCAACTAATGAAAAACTGTTTTTT.